The 27 T cell receptor beta chains below all came from one sample that was sequenced in a study of molecular identifiers for immune sequencing clone quantification. TCRdb passed the PCR reads through MiXCR, listing each CDR3 protein once. The sample includes about 630,000 distinct CDR3 sequences, 25% of them seen just once. Sequenced: naive CD8+ T cells from blood, with Jurkat cell RNA spiked in. Subset specified: FACS-sorted CD8+CD4-CCR7+CD45RA+ naive T cells. These receptors all come from a human donor in good health. Some libraries in this study had Jurkat cell RNA spiked in.

This clonotype was observed a handful of times. The chain combines TRBV5-6 with TRBJ2-5, with TRBD1 identical over 12 bases. Unmatched junction bases numbered 6, after V lost 4 bases and J lost 5 bases. CDR1 is SGHDT and CDR2 is YYEEEE in the germline V gene. The CDR3 is 15 amino acids. CDR3 bases: TGTGCCAGCAGCCTGGGGGACAGGGGGCTTGAGACCCAGTACTTC. Its translation: CASSLGDRGLETQYF.

This clonotype showed up many times. The chain is built from TRBV7-9 and TRBJ1-4; D unresolved. CDR3 length: 16 residues. Trimming pared 4 bases from V and 4 bases from J, leaving 16 bases between. CDR1 is SEHNR, CDR2 FQNEAQ, per germline (reference sequence). The CDR3 reads CASSYPVGGFNEKLFF. The CDR3 coding sequence is TGTGCCAGCAGCTATCCAGTAGGCGGTTTTAATGAAAAACTGTTTTTT. Variable domain in full (rest from reference TRBV7-9 and TRBJ1-4): DTGVSQNPRHKITKRGQNVTFRCDPISEHNRLYWYRQTLGQGPEFLTYFQNEAQLEKSRLLSDRFSAERPKGSFSTLEIQRTEQGDSAMYLCASSYPVGGFNEKLFFGSGTQLSVL.

About this clonotype itself: A much larger clone lies one base from this, so it may be a read error. The chain links TRBV7-9 to TRBJ1-1; D remains ambiguous. The CDR3 spans 15 residues. The V end lost 4 bases, the J end lost 1 base, and 13 bases lay between the germline ends. Germline V lookup: CDR1 SEHNR, CDR2 FQNEAQ (reference sequence). The CDR3 DNA follows: TGTGCCAGCAGCTCACTACGGGCCGAGAACACTGAAGCTTTCTTT. It yields the protein CASSSLRAENTEAFF.

This clonotype was counted ten times or more. The chain joins TRBV19 to TRBJ2-6; tentative D call: TRBD2 (6 bases). Trimming stripped 0 bases from V and 3 bases from J, with 15 bases between. CDR3 length: 18 amino acids. From germline, CDR1 is LNHDA and CDR2 SQIVND (reference sequence). CDR3 amino acids: CASSIELASSLGANVLTF. The CDR3 DNA sequence: TGTGCCAGTAGTATAGAACTAGCTTCTTCCCTTGGGGCCAACGTCCTGACTTTC. Based on the CDR3 plus reference TRBV19 and TRBJ2-6, the full variable domain is DGGITQSPKYLFRKEGQNVTLSCEQNLNHDAMYWYRQDPGQGLRLIYYSQIVNDFQKGDIAEGYSVSREKKESFPLTVTSAQKNPTAFYLCASSIELASSLGANVLTFGAGSRLTVL.

The chain employs TRBV28 and TRBJ2-1; possible D gene TRBD1, 6 bases. The V end lost 6 bases, the J end lost 1 base, and 16 bases lay between the germline ends. This CDR3 comprises 16 residues. The germline V gene encodes CDR1 MDHEN and CDR2 SYDVKM. The CDR3 DNA follows: TGTGCCAGCAGAAAATACGGGACAAGATCCTACAATGAGCAGTTCTTC. This codes for CASRKYGTRSYNEQFF.

At least ten counts were recorded for this clonotype. The chain employs TRBV5-6 and TRBJ2-7; no clear D. V was pared by 4 bases and J by 7 bases, with 15 bases between. The V gene's germline CDR1 is SGHDT and CDR2 YYEEEE. The CDR3 has 13 residues. The CDR3 loop is CASSIKGPLEQYF. DNA of the CDR3: TGTGCCAGCAGCATCAAGGGTCCCCTGGAGCAGTACTTC.

A remark on this clonotype: A much bigger clone sits one base away, suggesting this may be a read error. Here the CDR3 reads CSARDRGAKNTQYF. The CDR3 DNA is TGCAGTGCTAGAGACAGGGGGGCCAAAAACACTCAGTACTTC. This sequence joins TRBV20-1 and TRBJ2-4; TRBD1 might be the D (7 bases). The CDR3 is 14 amino acids. The V gene's germline CDR1 is DFQATT and CDR2 SNEGSKA (reference sequence).

At least ten counts were recorded for this clonotype. The chain couples TRBV6-2 or TRBV6-3 to TRBJ1-2; 7 bases match TRBD1. Germline V gene data show CDR1 as MNHEY and CDR2 as SVGEGT. CDR3 size: 17 residues. With 4 bases clipped from V and 1 base from J, the junction kept 12 bases outside the gene matches. The CDR3 DNA is TGTGCCAGCAGTTCCCGACAGGGAGAGGCGAATAACTATGGCTACACCTTC. Translation: CASSSRQGEANNYGYTF.

This clonotype was seen repeatedly, ten times or more. The chain recombines TRBV7-9 with TRBJ2-7, with TRBD1 matching over 8 bases. CDR3 length equals 16 residues. V dropped 3 bases and J dropped 0; count of bases not matched to a gene: 7. Germline-derived CDR1 and CDR2 are SEHNR and FQNEAQ (reference sequence). The CDR3 spells CASSFSRGTGSYEQYF. For the CDR3, the DNA is TGTGCCAGCAGCTTTTCGCGCGGGACAGGCTCCTACGAGCAGTACTTC.

This clonotype has at least ten counts. At one boundary the junction diverges from the germline segment, which might be a read error. This sequence joins TRBV5-1 and TRBJ1-3, with TRBD1 matching over 9 bases. Germline V gene lookup returns CDR1 SGHRS and CDR2 YFSETQ. This CDR3 spans 14 amino acids. The chain's CDR3 is CASSQSPGQGFGNF. Here the CDR3 DNA reads TGCGCCAGCAGCCAGTCGCCGGGACAGGGATTTGGAAATTTT.

A remark on this clonotype: Possible read error: a much larger clone is one base away. This chain uses TRBV6-5 with TRBJ2-7, with D tentatively TRBD2 (7 bases). CDR3 length: 15 amino acids. Germline V gene data show CDR1 as MNHEY and CDR2 as SVGAGI. The CDR3 loop reads CASSYSRGGAYEQHF. CDR3 bases: TGTGCCAGCAGTTACTCAAGGGGGGGAGCCTACGAGCAGCACTTC.

The V gene is TRBV11-2, the J gene TRBJ2-1; D is unresolved. This CDR3 has 16 residues. The ends were cut back, 1 base at V and 3 bases at J, with 13 bases in the middle. Germline V gives CDR1 SGHAT, CDR2 FQNNGV. The CDR3 DNA reads TGTGCCAGCAGCTTAGTCGTGGGTGTAAACTACAATGAGCAGTTCTTC. Amino acids: CASSLVVGVNYNEQFF.

The sample holds a few counts of this clonotype. The chain recombines TRBV4-1 with TRBJ1-1; D is ambiguous. Per germline, CDR1 MGHRA and CDR2 YSYEKL. This CDR3 has 13 residues. V lost 1 base and J lost 5, with 8 bases in between. Here the CDR3 reads CASSQGRATEAFF. CDR3 coding DNA: TGCGCCAGCAGCCAAGGGAGGGCAACTGAAGCTTTCTTT.

Note on this clonotype: Because the CDR3 is missing its conserved closing phenylalanine or tryptophan, this is likely a read error. The DNA for the CDR3 is TGTGCCAGTGACCCAGGGGGCGCGGGGTATAGTCAGCCCCAGCATTTA. It yields the protein CASDPGGAGYSQPQHL. The rearrangement links TRBV6-2 or TRBV6-3 to TRBJ1-5; 8 bases agree with TRBD1. The CDR3 is 16 residues long. The junction had 16 bases not matched to a gene; V was cut back by 9 bases and J by 6 bases. Germline lookup yields CDR1 MNHEY and CDR2 SVGEGT.

The sample holds a few counts of this clonotype. The J gene is TRBJ2-5, the V gene TRBV15, with 8 positions matching TRBD2. CDR1 LNHNV and CDR2 YYDKDF come from the germline V gene (reference sequence). Unmatched junction bases numbered 3, after V lost 1 base and J lost 2 bases. The CDR3 has 15 residues. CDR3 in DNA: TGTGCCACCAGCAGAGGGGCTAGCGGGCAAGAGACCCAGTACTTC. This gives the protein CATSRGASGQETQYF.

This clonotype was detected ten times or more. The V gene is TRBV7-9, the J gene TRBJ2-1, with a weak D call TRBD1 (6 bases). Germline V gene lookup returns CDR1 SEHNR and CDR2 FQNEAQ (reference sequence). V was clipped by 5 bases and J by 11 bases, with 16 bases between them. This CDR3 spans 13 amino acids. The CDR3 DNA is TGTGCCAGCAGCGACAAACAGGGTCCCAAGCAGTTCTTC. Amino acid sequence: CASSDKQGPKQFF.

The V gene is TRBV13, the J gene TRBJ2-1; D is unresolved. The CDR3 has 13 residues. V was cut by 5 bases and J by 3 bases, with 8 bases left in between. Germline values: CDR1 PRHDT, CDR2 FYEKMQ (reference sequence). The CDR3 coding sequence is TGTGCCAGCAGCCCCTCGGACTACAATGAGCAGTTCTTC. It yields the protein CASSPSDYNEQFF.

The chain employs TRBV14 and TRBJ2-7; a possible D gene is TRBD1 (6 bases). V shed 2 bases and J shed 6 bases, with 17 bases lying between them. The CDR3 is 15 amino acids. Germline assignment: CDR1 SGHDN and CDR2 FVKESK. CDR3 amino acids: CASSQRGTGRGEQYF. CDR3 sequence (DNA): TGTGCCAGCAGCCAAAGGGGGACGGGACGTGGCGAGCAGTACTTC.

This clonotype was observed many times. This chain links TRBV9 with TRBJ2-2; no definite D call. Trimming removed 6 bases from V and 4 bases from J, with 7 bases in between. This CDR3 has 12 amino acids. The V gene's germline CDR1 is SGDLS and CDR2 YYNGEE. The CDR3 loop is CASNFGTGELFF. The CDR3, as DNA: TGTGCCAGCAACTTCGGCACCGGGGAGCTGTTTTTT.

This clonotype was counted at least ten times. The chain combines TRBV4-1 with TRBJ2-5; no definite D call. Germline V gene lookup returns CDR1 MGHRA and CDR2 YSYEKL. V shed 0 bases and J shed 0 bases, with 5 bases lying between them. The CDR3 loop spans 14 amino acids. As DNA, the CDR3 is TGCGCCAGCAGCCAAGACCCGTACCAAGAGACCCAGTACTTC. It codes for CASSQDPYQETQYF.

This clonotype was seen repeatedly, ten times or more. The chain employs TRBV6-5 and TRBJ2-1; D remains unclear. The CDR3 contains 14 residues. Germline V gene lookup returns CDR1 MNHEY and CDR2 SVGAGI. V lost 0 bases and J lost 6, with 9 bases in between. The CDR3 DNA reads as TGTGCCAGCAGTTACTCGTTAGGTCCCAATGAGCAGTTCTTC. Protein sequence: CASSYSLGPNEQFF.

The chain combines TRBV7-9 with TRBJ2-1; 7 bases map to TRBD2. CDR3 length equals 14 residues. After removal of 8 bases from V and 2 bases from J, the junction contained 6 bases not matched to a gene. Germline values: CDR1 SEHNR, CDR2 FQNEAQ (reference sequence). CDR3 coding DNA: TGTGCCAGCGATGGTGGGGGGGCCTACAATGAGCAGTTCTTC. This gives the protein CASDGGGAYNEQFF.

This clonotype was observed once. The chain links TRBV6-5 to TRBJ2-7; D call uncertain. The CDR3 extends over 14 amino acids. From germline, CDR1 is MNHEY and CDR2 SVGAGI. Trimming removed 0 bases at V and 3 bases at J, with 9 bases between. The CDR3 reads CASSYSNGVYEQYF. The CDR3 bases are TGTGCCAGCAGTTACTCAAATGGTGTCTACGAGCAGTACTTC.

A note on this clonotype: A much larger clone lies one base from this, so it may be a read error. This likely comes from a read error, as the CDR3 has no conserved phenylalanine or tryptophan at its end. The J gene is TRBJ2-7, the V gene TRBV7-9; perhaps TRBD1 as D (5 bases). Germline CDR1 and CDR2: SEHNR and FQNEAQ (reference sequence). The CDR3 consists of 15 residues. V lost 4 bases to trimming and J lost 4 bases, with 17 bases between them. The CDR3 spells CASSSTRQIIYEQYY. CDR3 nucleotides: TGTGCCAGCAGCTCCACGCGACAGATTATTTACGAGCAGTACTAC.

This clonotype was found a few times. The rearrangement joins TRBV18 to TRBJ1-4, with D perhaps TRBD1 (6 bases). The CDR3 consists of 14 residues. The ends were cut back, 5 bases at V and 3 bases at J, with 10 bases in the middle. Germline V gene data show CDR1 as KGHSH and CDR2 as LQKENI. The CDR3 here is CASSTGQPNEKLFF. DNA of the CDR3: TGTGCCAGCTCAACCGGACAGCCTAATGAAAAACTGTTTTTT.

With respect to this clonotype: Germline and junction disagree at one end, which may indicate a read error. V is TRBV5-1 and J is TRBJ2-1, with TRBD2 matching 11 bases. The CDR3 contains 16 residues. Germline loops: CDR1 SGHRS, CDR2 YFSETQ. Here the CDR3 DNA reads TGCGCCAGCAGCGAGGGACTAGCGGTCTCCTACAATGAGCAGCTCTTC. This codes for CASSEGLAVSYNEQLF.

This clonotype was detected many times. J is TRBJ2-3 and V is TRBV2, with 7 bases fitting TRBD2. After removal of 4 bases from V and 0 bases from J, the junction contained 4 bases not matched to a gene. CDR3 length: 15 amino acids. Germline V CDR1 and CDR2: SNHLY, FYNNEI. The CDR3, as DNA: TGTGCCAGCAGTGCCTGGGGGGGAAGCACAGATACGCAGTATTTT. Residues: CASSAWGGSTDTQYF.